Listed below are T cell receptor beta chains from one sample, sequenced in a study of blood T cell repertoires in COVID-19. Measured with immunoSEQ multiplex PCR; TCRdb has only the in-frame clones, and not every one. The sample has over 200,000 clones, approximately 90% seen once. The sample taken for sequencing was peripheral blood. These receptors originate from a man in his fifties with COVID-19, enrolled during active disease. The CDR3 runs from the conserved cysteine through the conserved F or W. The D gene is left open where the match is weak. Clone size is stated in some rows and not others, as once, few, many or a class when expanded.

V: TRBV14
size: once
D: TRBD2
J: TRBJ2-2
CDR3: CASSPLAGPTGELFF
DNA: TGTGCCAGCAGCCCACTAGCGGGGCCAACCGGGGAGCTGTTTTTT

V: TRBV5-6
size: -
D: -
J: TRBJ2-7
CDR3: CASSRQLFSYEQYF
DNA: TGTGCCAGCAGCAGACAGCTTTTTTCCTACGAGCAGTACTTC

V: TRBV14
size: -
D: -
J: TRBJ1-2
CDR3: CASSQGGRNYGYTF
DNA: TGTGCCAGCAGCCAAGGGGGGAGGAACTATGGCTACACCTTC

V: TRBV5-4
size: -
D: TRBD2
J: TRBJ2-4
CDR3: CASSLKGLAGGAAKNIQYF
DNA: TGTGCCAGCAGCCTGAAGGGACTAGCGGGGGGGGCGGCCAAAAACATTCAGTACTTC

V: TRBV28
size: -
D: -
J: TRBJ1-5
CDR3: CATPGGEGSNQPQHF
DNA: TGTGCCACCCCGGGCGGGGAAGGTAGCAATCAGCCCCAGCATTTT

V: TRBV18
size: -
D: TRBD2
J: TRBJ2-1
CDR3: CASSPGLADEQFF
DNA: TGTGCCAGCTCACCGGGACTAGCGGATGAGCAGTTCTTC

V: TRBV5-1
size: few
D: TRBD2
J: TRBJ2-7
CDR3: CASSLVETSAFEQYF
DNA: TGCGCCAGCAGCTTGGTTGAGACTAGCGCTTTCGAGCAGTACTTC

V: TRBV29-1
size: -
D: -
J: TRBJ2-3
CDR3: CSVEPSTSTDTQYF
DNA: TGCAGCGTTGAACCTAGTACCAGCACAGATACGCAGTATTTT

V: TRBV5-1
size: once
D: TRBD2
J: TRBJ2-7
CDR3: CASRIQGTSTEQYF
DNA: TGCGCCAGCAGGATTCAGGGGACTAGTACCGAGCAGTACTTC

V: TRBV6-1
size: -
D: -
J: TRBJ2-3
CDR3: CASSETGLILADTQYF
DNA: TGTGCCAGCAGTGAAACGGGACTCATTTTAGCAGATACGCAGTATTTT

V: TRBV12-3/TRBV12-4
size: once
D: TRBD1
J: TRBJ1-1
CDR3: CASSGTVNTEAFF
DNA: TGTGCCAGCAGCGGGACAGTTAACACTGAAGCTTTCTTT

V: TRBV7-3
size: -
D: TRBD2
J: TRBJ2-2
CDR3: CASSSAGGFKTGELFF
DNA: TGTGCCAGCAGCTCCGCGGGAGGCTTCAAGACCGGGGAGCTGTTTTTT

V: TRBV2
size: -
D: -
J: TRBJ2-1
CDR3: CASQLTRSYNEQFF
DNA: TGTGCCAGCCAGCTAACTAGATCCTACAATGAGCAGTTCTTC

V: TRBV30
size: -
D: -
J: TRBJ2-7
CDR3: CAWSGGGAYPYEQYF
DNA: TGTGCCTGGAGTGGGGGAGGTGCGTACCCCTACGAGCAGTACTTC

V: TRBV15
size: -
D: -
J: TRBJ2-2
CDR3: CATSRVGGTGELFF
DNA: TGTGCCACCAGCAGAGTCGGGGGCACCGGGGAGCTGTTTTTT

V: TRBV6-5
size: few
D: TRBD2
J: TRBJ2-7
CDR3: CASSQAGGGYEQYF
DNA: TGTGCCAGCAGCCAAGCGGGAGGGGGTTACGAGCAGTACTTC

V: TRBV2
size: -
D: -
J: TRBJ1-2
CDR3: CASSERGTNYGYTF
DNA: TGTGCCAGCAGTGAGCGGGGGACTAACTATGGCTACACCTTC

V: TRBV2
size: once
D: -
J: TRBJ2-5
CDR3: CASSGQAKETQYF
DNA: TGTGCCAGCAGTGGACAGGCAAAAGAGACCCAGTACTTC

V: TRBV28
size: few
D: -
J: TRBJ1-3
CDR3: CASSLVTGSSGNTIYF
DNA: TGTGCCAGCAGTTTAGTTACGGGGAGCTCTGGAAACACCATATATTTT

V: TRBV11-2
size: -
D: -
J: TRBJ2-5
CDR3: CASNSRPGETQYF
DNA: TGTGCCAGCAACTCGCGCCCGGGTGAGACCCAGTACTTC

V: TRBV7-9
size: few
D: -
J: TRBJ1-2
CDR3: CASSLGLGHYGYTF
DNA: TGTGCCAGCAGCTTAGGGTTGGGGCACTATGGCTACACCTTC

V: TRBV2
size: -
D: -
J: TRBJ2-1
CDR3: CASSLPNEQFF
DNA: TGTGCCAGCAGCCTCCCCAATGAGCAGTTCTTC

V: TRBV27
size: -
D: -
J: TRBJ2-7
CDR3: CASSLTGDFIYEQYF
DNA: TGTGCCAGCAGTCTAACAGGGGACTTCATTTACGAGCAGTACTTC

V: TRBV6-5
size: -
D: -
J: TRBJ2-7
CDR3: CASTKGPNAYEQYF
DNA: TGTGCCAGCACAAAGGGGCCCAACGCCTACGAGCAGTACTTC

V: TRBV5-4
size: -
D: -
J: TRBJ2-6
CDR3: CASSSQLQASGANVLTF
DNA: TGTGCCAGCAGCTCGCAACTTCAGGCCTCTGGGGCCAACGTCCTGACTTTC

V: TRBV7-9
size: few
D: -
J: TRBJ1-6
CDR3: CASSLDGQKNSPLHF
DNA: TGTGCCAGCAGCTTAGACGGACAGAAAAATTCACCCCTCCACTTT

V: TRBV28
size: -
D: -
J: TRBJ1-1
CDR3: CASSFASNTEAFF
DNA: TGTGCCAGCAGTTTCGCGTCGAACACTGAAGCTTTCTTT

V: TRBV12-5
size: -
D: TRBD2
J: TRBJ2-1
CDR3: CASGLFPRASGGKNEQFF
DNA: TGTGCTAGTGGTTTGTTCCCAAGGGCTAGCGGGGGGAAGAATGAGCAGTTCTTC

V: TRBV10-3
size: -
D: TRBD1
J: TRBJ1-5
CDR3: CAISGQGDYQPQHF
DNA: TGTGCCATCAGTGGGCAGGGGGATTATCAGCCCCAGCATTTT

V: TRBV27
size: -
D: -
J: TRBJ2-7
CDR3: CASSPWSTGEQYF
DNA: TGTGCCAGCAGTCCTTGGTCGACGGGTGAGCAGTACTTC

V: TRBV27
size: once
D: -
J: TRBJ1-5
CDR3: CASSLGRGYNQPQHF
DNA: TGTGCCAGCAGTTTGGGCAGGGGCTACAATCAGCCCCAGCATTTT

V: TRBV4-3
size: -
D: -
J: TRBJ2-2
CDR3: CASSLTPRTGELFF
DNA: TGCGCCAGCAGCCTCACACCTAGGACCGGGGAGCTGTTTTTT

V: TRBV9
size: once
D: TRBD1
J: TRBJ1-5
CDR3: CASSVDGDRGNQPQHF
DNA: TGTGCCAGCAGCGTAGACGGGGACAGGGGAAATCAGCCCCAGCATTTT

V: TRBV7-2
size: -
D: -
J: TRBJ2-2
CDR3: CASSPDRTFYTGELFF
DNA: TGTGCCAGCAGTCCTGACAGGACCTTTTACACCGGGGAGCTGTTTTTT

V: TRBV18
size: -
D: TRBD1
J: TRBJ1-5
CDR3: CASSPGDRGVVDQHF
DNA: TGTGCCAGCTCACCAGGGGACAGGGGGGTTGTTGACCAGCATTTT

V: TRBV2
size: -
D: TRBD1
J: TRBJ1-5
CDR3: CASSEGTGTSNQPQHF
DNA: TGTGCCAGCAGTGAAGGGACAGGCACTAGCAATCAGCCCCAGCATTTT

V: TRBV19
size: -
D: -
J: TRBJ2-3
CDR3: CASSGAGASTDTQYF
DNA: TGTGCCAGTAGTGGGGCGGGGGCAAGCACAGATACGCAGTATTTT

V: TRBV18
size: -
D: -
J: TRBJ2-2
CDR3: CASSLSPGELFF
DNA: TGTGCCAGCTCCTTGTCCCCCGGGGAGCTGTTTTTT

V: TRBV27
size: -
D: -
J: TRBJ1-4
CDR3: CASSPLRGGKLFF
DNA: TGTGCCAGCAGTCCTCTAAGGGGAGGAAAACTGTTTTTT

V: TRBV7-8
size: once
D: TRBD1
J: TRBJ1-3
CDR3: CASSHLGMTGPSSGNTIYF
DNA: TGTGCCAGCAGCCACCTTGGGATGACAGGGCCAAGCTCTGGAAACACCATATATTTT

V: TRBV4-1
size: many
D: -
J: TRBJ1-2
CDR3: CASSQDRTGYYGYTF
DNA: TGCGCCAGCAGCCAAGATAGAACAGGGTACTATGGCTACACCTTC

V: TRBV9
size: -
D: TRBD1
J: TRBJ2-3
CDR3: CASSLDRASTDTQYF
DNA: TGTGCCAGCAGCCTGGACAGGGCAAGCACAGATACGCAGTATTTT

V: TRBV29-1
size: -
D: TRBD1
J: TRBJ2-3
CDR3: CSVTGTGNTDTQYF
DNA: TGCAGCGTGACCGGGACAGGGAACACAGATACGCAGTATTTT

V: TRBV6-1
size: -
D: TRBD2
J: TRBJ2-7
CDR3: CASSELVAGANEQYF
DNA: TGTGCCAGCAGTGAATTAGTAGCGGGAGCGAACGAGCAGTACTTC

V: TRBV7-9
size: -
D: -
J: TRBJ2-5
CDR3: CASSLQQETQYF
DNA: TGTGCCAGCAGCTTACAGCAAGAGACCCAGTACTTC

V: TRBV7-9
size: medium-sized
D: -
J: TRBJ2-3
CDR3: CASSLARDGDTDTQYF
DNA: TGTGCCAGCAGCTTAGCGCGGGACGGAGACACAGATACGCAGTATTTT

V: TRBV6-6
size: -
D: -
J: TRBJ1-5
CDR3: CASTRWGDSNQPQHF
DNA: TGTGCCAGCACCCGGTGGGGGGACAGCAATCAGCCCCAGCATTTT

V: TRBV4-3
size: -
D: TRBD1
J: TRBJ1-4
CDR3: CASSQGAGTGNEKLFF
DNA: TGCGCCAGCAGCCAAGGGGCCGGGACAGGGAATGAAAAACTGTTTTTT

V: TRBV5-8
size: -
D: TRBD1
J: TRBJ2-2
CDR3: CASSGGQGIRTGELFF
DNA: TGTGCCAGCAGCGGCGGACAGGGGATTCGGACCGGGGAGCTGTTTTTT

V: TRBV6-1
size: -
D: -
J: TRBJ1-3
CDR3: CASSDPTRVGGNTIYF
DNA: TGTGCCAGCAGTGACCCTACGAGGGTAGGCGGAAACACCATATATTTT

V: TRBV18
size: -
D: -
J: TRBJ1-2
CDR3: CASSPDRSGGYTF
DNA: TGTGCCAGCTCACCGGACAGATCAGGCGGCTACACCTTC

V: TRBV19
size: once
D: -
J: TRBJ1-1
CDR3: CASSKTGSNTEAFF
DNA: TGTGCCAGTAGCAAGACAGGCTCGAACACTGAAGCTTTCTTT

V: TRBV18
size: -
D: TRBD1
J: TRBJ1-5
CDR3: CASSPQTGGNQPQHF
DNA: TGTGCCAGCTCACCGCAGACAGGGGGCAATCAGCCCCAGCATTTT

V: TRBV3-1/TRBV3-2
size: -
D: -
J: TRBJ2-5
CDR3: CASSRRGGETQYF
DNA: TGTGCCAGCAGCCGGAGGGGGGGAGAGACCCAGTACTTC

V: TRBV5-1
size: -
D: -
J: TRBJ1-2
CDR3: CASSLEGASYGYTF
DNA: TGCGCCAGCAGCTTAGAAGGGGCCAGCTATGGCTACACCTTC

V: TRBV27
size: -
D: TRBD2
J: TRBJ2-1
CDR3: CASSLYGLASGEQFF
DNA: TGTGCCAGCAGTTTATACGGACTAGCGAGCGGTGAGCAGTTCTTC

V: TRBV28
size: -
D: TRBD2
J: TRBJ2-1
CDR3: CASSRIAGGHNEQFF
DNA: TGTGCCAGCAGCAGAATAGCGGGGGGGCACAATGAGCAGTTCTTC

V: TRBV19
size: -
D: TRBD1
J: TRBJ2-7
CDR3: CASSVQGVDSYEQYF
DNA: TGTGCCAGTAGTGTACAGGGGGTGGACTCCTACGAGCAGTACTTC

V: TRBV19
size: -
D: TRBD1
J: TRBJ1-5
CDR3: CASSTETGVQPQHF
DNA: TGTGCCAGTAGTACTGAGACAGGGGTTCAGCCCCAGCATTTT